This T cell receptor (beta chain) was sequenced during a study of T-cell reconstitution after alpha-beta-depleted transplantation in children. Germline CDR1 SGHDN, CDR2 FVKESK. V shed 0 bases and J shed 8 bases, with 11 bases lying between them. This CDR3 spans 14 amino acids. This clonotype was detected ten times or more. Molecular barcoding with unique molecular identifiers was used for the TCRbeta library. TCRdb independently ran MiXCR on the PCR reads; one entry per CDR3 protein. In the table there are fewer than 130,000 distinct CDR3 sequences, around 10% of which are singletons. The chain carries TRBV14 and TRBJ2-1, with D possibly being TRBD1 (5 bases). The clonotype was recovered from a human donor who donated a stem cell graft to a child with acute lymphoblastic leukemia. The sequencing used PBMCs from the stem cell graft donor, collected from the stem cell graft. As DNA, the CDR3 is TGTGCCAGCAGCCAAGATATTGTAGGGGATGAGCAGTTCTTC. This gives the protein CASSQDIVGDEQFF.